A selection of T cell receptor beta chains follows, all from one sample in a study of graft-versus-host responses after intestinal transplantation. Sequencing was performed with immunoSEQ multiplex PCR; in TCRdb, only in-frame clones are kept and a portion is missing. The table shows some 100,000 clones, with roughly 90% occurring only once. Their recognized antigens are unknown. Sequences were derived from unstimulated CD4+ T cells sorted from spleen or lymph node cells, sampled before transplant. All receptors come from a human donor who was the organ donor for an intestinal transplant. Both conserved end residues are part of each CDR3. The order of the fields is V gene, J gene, clone size, D gene, CDR3 protein, CDR3 DNA. A D gene is named only where the DNA matches it firmly. Expanded clones are given a class, and other clones once, few, many or no size at all.

V gene: TRBV7-9; J gene: TRBJ2-4; clone size: few; D gene: TRBD2; CDR3 protein: CASSFGGGGRLAKNIQYF; CDR3 DNA: TGTGCCAGCAGCTTTGGTGGGGGGGGAAGGTTGGCCAAAAACATTCAGTACTTC
V gene: TRBV27; J gene: TRBJ1-1; clone size: .; D gene: .; CDR3 protein: CASRQVKNTEAFF; CDR3 DNA: TGTGCCAGCAGACAGGTAAAGAACACTGAAGCTTTCTTT
V gene: TRBV28; J gene: TRBJ2-7; clone size: .; D gene: .; CDR3 protein: CASTKRGSDSYEQYF; CDR3 DNA: TGTGCCAGCACCAAGAGGGGATCCGACTCCTACGAGCAGTACTTC
V gene: TRBV19; J gene: TRBJ1-5; clone size: .; D gene: TRBD1; CDR3 protein: CASSITGANQPQHF; CDR3 DNA: TGTGCCAGTAGTATCACAGGGGCGAATCAGCCCCAGCATTTT
V gene: TRBV19; J gene: TRBJ2-3; clone size: .; D gene: .; CDR3 protein: CASKGGSTDTQYF; CDR3 DNA: TGTGCCAGTAAGGGCGGGAGCACAGATACGCAGTATTTT
V gene: TRBV7-2; J gene: TRBJ2-5; clone size: .; D gene: TRBD2; CDR3 protein: CASSFTGGSRETQYF; CDR3 DNA: TGTGCCAGCAGCTTCACGGGAGGGTCTAGAGAGACCCAGTACTTC
V gene: TRBV6-1; J gene: TRBJ1-6; clone size: .; D gene: TRBD1; CDR3 protein: CASDRGGSRNSPLHF; CDR3 DNA: TGTGCCAGCGACAGGGGCGGTAGTAGGAATTCACCCCTCCACTTT
V gene: TRBV19; J gene: TRBJ1-1; clone size: once; D gene: .; CDR3 protein: CASSSPRGGIMNTEAFF; CDR3 DNA: TGTGCCAGTAGCTCACCTAGGGGGGGAATCATGAACACTGAAGCTTTCTTT
V gene: TRBV6-1; J gene: TRBJ1-2; clone size: .; D gene: .; CDR3 protein: CASRTIRELMGGYTF; CDR3 DNA: TGTGCCAGCAGGACTATCAGGGAATTGATGGGAGGCTACACCTTC
V gene: TRBV5-1; J gene: TRBJ1-2; clone size: .; D gene: TRBD1; CDR3 protein: CASSSRTGANGYTF; CDR3 DNA: TGCGCCAGCAGCTCCCGGACAGGGGCGAATGGCTACACCTTC
V gene: TRBV6-5; J gene: TRBJ2-5; clone size: .; D gene: TRBD2; CDR3 protein: CASSPWGSGVETQYF; CDR3 DNA: TGTGCCAGCAGCCCCTGGGGAAGCGGGGTGGAGACCCAGTACTTC
V gene: TRBV29-1; J gene: TRBJ2-7; clone size: .; D gene: .; CDR3 protein: CSVELGGYEQYF; CDR3 DNA: TGCAGCGTTGAATTGGGGGGTTACGAGCAGTACTTC
V gene: TRBV29-1; J gene: TRBJ2-2; clone size: .; D gene: .; CDR3 protein: CSARNPRELFF; CDR3 DNA: TGCAGCGCCCGTAACCCACGGGAGCTGTTTTTT
V gene: TRBV5-1; J gene: TRBJ2-7; clone size: .; D gene: .; CDR3 protein: CASSLTFYEQYF; CDR3 DNA: TGCGCCAGCAGCTTGACGTTCTACGAGCAGTACTTC
V gene: TRBV5-1; J gene: TRBJ2-7; clone size: .; D gene: TRBD1; CDR3 protein: CASSAMWTGAYEQYF; CDR3 DNA: TGCGCCAGCAGCGCCATGTGGACAGGGGCCTACGAGCAGTACTTC
V gene: TRBV6-1; J gene: TRBJ2-7; clone size: .; D gene: TRBD2; CDR3 protein: CASSKAGSSYEQYF; CDR3 DNA: TGTGCCAGCAGCAAAGCGGGGAGCTCCTACGAGCAGTACTTC
V gene: TRBV28; J gene: TRBJ1-5; clone size: .; D gene: .; CDR3 protein: CASIATVSNQPQHF; CDR3 DNA: TGTGCCAGCATTGCTACAGTCAGCAATCAGCCCCAGCATTTT
V gene: TRBV5-1; J gene: TRBJ1-2; clone size: .; D gene: .; CDR3 protein: CASSFFSGGENLYGYTF; CDR3 DNA: TGCGCCAGCAGCTTCTTTAGCGGGGGCGAGAATCTCTATGGCTACACCTTC
V gene: TRBV10-3; J gene: TRBJ1-1; clone size: .; D gene: TRBD1; CDR3 protein: CAIRGTGGTEAFF; CDR3 DNA: TGTGCCATCAGGGGGACAGGGGGCACTGAAGCTTTCTTT
V gene: TRBV28; J gene: TRBJ1-4; clone size: .; D gene: .; CDR3 protein: CASSVRTPGFNEKLFF; CDR3 DNA: TGTGCCAGCAGTGTCCGGACACCAGGCTTTAATGAAAAACTGTTTTTT
V gene: TRBV28; J gene: TRBJ1-5; clone size: .; D gene: .; CDR3 protein: CASGGQPQHF; CDR3 DNA: TGTGCCAGCGGAGGCCAGCCCCAGCATTTT
V gene: TRBV6-5; J gene: TRBJ1-5; clone size: .; D gene: .; CDR3 protein: CASSYAQGGNQPQHF; CDR3 DNA: TGTGCCAGCAGTTACGCACAGGGAGGCAATCAGCCCCAGCATTTT
V gene: TRBV6-6; J gene: TRBJ1-2; clone size: .; D gene: .; CDR3 protein: CASSYSPRLGYTF; CDR3 DNA: TGTGCCAGCAGTTACTCCCCCAGGTTAGGCTACACCTTC
V gene: TRBV11-2; J gene: TRBJ2-7; clone size: .; D gene: TRBD1; CDR3 protein: CASRSRDRGYYEQYF; CDR3 DNA: TGTGCCAGCAGAAGTAGGGACAGGGGTTACTACGAGCAGTACTTC
V gene: TRBV7-9; J gene: TRBJ1-6; clone size: .; D gene: .; CDR3 protein: CASSSRNNSPLHF; CDR3 DNA: TGTGCCAGCAGCTCCAGGAACAATTCACCCCTCCACTTT
V gene: TRBV18; J gene: TRBJ2-7; clone size: .; D gene: .; CDR3 protein: CASSPGYSYEQYF; CDR3 DNA: TGTGCCAGCTCACCTGGTTACTCCTACGAGCAGTACTTC
V gene: TRBV28; J gene: TRBJ2-5; clone size: once; D gene: .; CDR3 protein: CASSLPQETQYF; CDR3 DNA: TGTGCCAGCAGTTTACCACAAGAGACCCAGTACTTC
V gene: TRBV25-1; J gene: TRBJ2-7; clone size: .; D gene: .; CDR3 protein: CASSGARAYEQYF; CDR3 DNA: TGTGCCAGCAGTGGGGCTAGGGCCTACGAGCAGTACTTC
V gene: TRBV12-1; J gene: TRBJ1-2; clone size: .; D gene: .; CDR3 protein: CASSMTEFYGYTF; CDR3 DNA: TGTGCCAGCAGCATGACAGAGTTTTATGGCTACACCTTC
V gene: TRBV4-1; J gene: TRBJ1-5; clone size: .; D gene: .; CDR3 protein: CASSQGPMGRQPQHF; CDR3 DNA: TGCGCCAGCAGCCAAGGGCCCATGGGGCGTCAGCCCCAGCATTTT
V gene: TRBV12-5; J gene: TRBJ2-1; clone size: .; D gene: .; CDR3 protein: CASGIPSLGGCSSYNEQFF; CDR3 DNA: TGTGCTAGTGGTATACCCTCCCTGGGAGGTTGTAGCTCCTACAATGAGCAGTTCTTC
V gene: TRBV7-2; J gene: TRBJ1-2; clone size: .; D gene: .; CDR3 protein: CASSLQVFQAGAYYGYTF; CDR3 DNA: TGTGCCAGCAGCTTACAAGTATTCCAAGCGGGGGCCTACTATGGCTACACCTTC
V gene: TRBV2; J gene: TRBJ2-1; clone size: .; D gene: TRBD2; CDR3 protein: CASSESRGGGYNEQFF; CDR3 DNA: TGTGCCAGCAGTGAATCGCGGGGGGGCGGCTACAATGAGCAGTTCTTC